The clone carrying this TCR beta chain turned up a few times. Produced via immunoSEQ multiplex PCR; TCRdb's table is partial and in-frame only. Here the sample spans 70,000 to 80,000 clones, roughly 87% being singletons. This sample was taken from a study of blood T cell repertoires in COVID-19. Study information: The samples span acute and convalescent COVID-19 from the United States, Italy and Spain.

CDR3 length: 15 amino acids. V lost 7 bases and J lost 0, with 10 bases in between. Germline CDR1 LNHDA, CDR2 SQIVND (reference sequence). This chain connects TRBV19 to TRBJ1-6; D uncertain. The specimen was peripheral blood. The origin of this receptor is a woman in her 50s with acute or convalescent COVID-19. CDR3: CASKAYSSYNSPLHF. DNA of the CDR3: TGTGCCAGTAAGGCATACAGCTCCTATAATTCACCCCTCCACTTT.